This T cell receptor (beta chain) stems from a study of OX40 agonist ivuxolimab in advanced cancers. Whole-study context: Ivuxolimab, an antibody that agonizes OX40 (CD134), was administered to the patients. Participants, approximately 83% male, averaged around 60 years of age, ranging from roughly 23 to 80.

Measured with immunoSEQ multiplex PCR; TCRdb has only the in-frame clones, and not every one. The sample has around 84,000 clones; approximately 84% are singletons. The length of the CDR3 is 13 residues. Per the germline V gene, CDR1 is KGHSH and CDR2 is LQKENI. Trimming took 2 bases from V and 7 from J, leaving 8 bases between them. This TCR derives from an adult with an advanced solid tumor such as melanoma, head and neck, liver or kidney cancer. Source: CD4+ or CD8+ T cells sorted from blood, taken in a trial of the OX40 agonist ivuxolimab. The chain links TRBV18 to TRBJ2-2, with a tentative D call TRBD2 (5 bases). The chain's CDR3 is CASSPASYGELFF. CDR3 nucleotides: TGTGCCAGCTCACCAGCTAGCTACGGGGAGCTGTTTTTT.